Presented here are 26 T cell receptor beta chains from one specimen sequenced in a study of neoadjuvant anti-PD-1 for oral cavity cancer. TCRdb's copy holds only in-frame clones and misses some; the assay was immunoSEQ multiplex PCR. This repertoire shows about 12,000 clones, about 65% found once; its top ten account for just over 2%. Here the sequenced sample was PBMCs, taken before nivolumab (anti-PD-1) treatment. The receptors shown here come from a person aged 35-80 years with oral cavity squamous cell carcinoma.

This chain links TRBV6-6 with TRBJ2-7; no reliable D call. The CDR3 is 11 residues long. Trimming removed 6 bases at V and 6 bases at J, with 9 bases between. Germline values: CDR1 MNHNY, CDR2 SVGAGI (reference sequence). Here the CDR3 reads CASSRGSEQYF. Here the CDR3 DNA reads TGTGCCAGCAGCCGAGGTAGCGAGCAGTACTTC.

The gene calls are TRBV11-2 and TRBJ2-7, with TRBD2 matching 8 bases. V dropped 3 bases and J dropped 4; count of bases not matched to a gene: 8. Germline loops: CDR1 SGHAT, CDR2 FQNNGV. The CDR3 is 15 amino acids. The CDR3 DNA reads TGTGCCAGCAGCTTTCACCTGGGACTAGGGTACGAGCAGTACTTC. As protein: CASSFHLGLGYEQYF. Variable domain in full (rest from reference TRBV11-2 and TRBJ2-7): EAGVAQSPRYKIIEKRQSVAFWCNPISGHATLYWYQQILGQGPKLLIQFQNNGVVDDSQLPKDRFSAERLKGVDSTLKIQPAKLEDSAVYLCASSFHLGLGYEQYFGPGTRLTVT.

The chain couples TRBV6-4 to TRBJ1-1; D uncertain. The CDR3 consists of 14 residues. V shed 4 bases and J shed 4 bases, with 13 bases lying between them. Germline-derived CDR1 and CDR2 are MRHNA and SNTAGT. The CDR3 sequence is CASSGEGGTTEAFF. CDR3 DNA: TGTGCCAGCAGTGGAGAGGGAGGAACCACTGAAGCTTTCTTT.

This chain uses TRBV5-1 with TRBJ1-1, with unresolved D. V lost 0 bases to trimming and J lost 1 base, with 7 bases between them. The germline gives CDR1 SGHRS, CDR2 YFSETQ. The CDR3 has 14 amino acids. This chain's CDR3 is CASSLGGPNTEAFF. Here the CDR3 DNA reads TGCGCCAGCAGCTTGGGAGGACCGAACACTGAAGCTTTCTTT.

The genes are TRBV4-1 and TRBJ2-6; 9 nucleotides align to TRBD1. The germline CDR1 and CDR2 sequences are MGHRA and YSYEKL. This CDR3 region has 18 residues. Trimming at V came to 3 bases and at J to 4 bases, leaving 10 bases not matched to a gene. CDR3 loop: CASSQSGTGFVGANVLTF. The CDR3 nucleotides read TGCGCCAGCAGCCAGTCCGGGACAGGGTTTGTCGGGGCCAACGTCCTGACTTTC.

The gene calls are TRBV18 and TRBJ1-2; maybe TRBD1 (6 bases). The length of the CDR3 is 13 residues. The V end lost 2 bases, the J end lost 7 bases, and 11 bases lay between the germline ends. The V gene's germline CDR1 is KGHSH and CDR2 LQKENI. The CDR3 sequence: CASSPSGGGGYTF. For the CDR3, the DNA is TGTGCCAGCTCACCAAGCGGGGGCGGTGGCTACACCTTC.

This chain uses TRBV9 with TRBJ2-7, with TRBD2 identical over 13 bases. The V segment lost 4 bases and the J segment 0 bases; nucleotides outside the gene matches: 10. The CDR3 loop spans 18 amino acids. Germline V gene data show CDR1 as SGDLS and CDR2 as YYNGEE. CDR3 in DNA: TGTGCCAGCAGCCCGACGACTAGCGGGAGGACAAGCTCCTACGAGCAGTACTTC. Amino acid sequence: CASSPTTSGRTSSYEQYF.

This clone is a singleton in its sample. The V call is TRBV4-1, the J call TRBJ1-5; D gene unclear. Germline V CDR1 and CDR2: MGHRA, YSYEKL. This CDR3 is built from 18 residues. V was shortened by 0 bases and J by 0 bases, with 15 bases between the two germline ends. The CDR3 region has the DNA TGCGCCAGCAGCCAAGATACCGGAGCACAGAATAGCAATCAGCCCCAGCATTTT. Its translation is CASSQDTGAQNSNQPQHF.

The gene calls are TRBV9 and TRBJ1-1; TRBD1 is a possible D gene (6 bases). V gave up 0 bases and J gave up 12 bases, with 18 bases separating them. This CDR3 comprises 14 residues. The V gene's germline CDR1 is SGDLS and CDR2 YYNGEE. The CDR3 region is CASSVEGQGRQTFF. CDR3 in DNA: TGTGCCAGCAGCGTAGAGGGCCAGGGGAGGCAAACTTTCTTT.

Written as DNA, the CDR3 is TGTGCCAGCAGTGCCCCAGGGCTCTACTTCGATCAGCCCCAGCATTTT. It codes for CASSAPGLYFDQPQHF. This chain joins TRBV6-1 and TRBJ1-5; TRBD1 is a possible D gene (5 bases). The germline V gene encodes CDR1 MNHNS and CDR2 SASEGT. Between the trimmed V and J ends, which lost 4 bases and 5 bases, there was a span of 18 bases. The CDR3 runs 16 residues.

This clone has more than one count but fewer than ten. V is TRBV7-8 and J is TRBJ2-1; 8 nucleotides align to TRBD2. Trimming removed 3 bases from V and 4 bases from J; junction bases left unmatched: 5. CDR3 length equals 15 residues. Germline CDR1 and CDR2: SGHVS and FQNEAQ. The CDR3 region is CASSLGAGVYNEQFF. CDR3 nucleotide sequence: TGTGCCAGCAGCTTGGGAGCGGGAGTGTACAATGAGCAGTTCTTC.

This chain links TRBV6-1 with TRBJ2-2; no definite D call. This CDR3 contains 15 residues. Germline CDR1 reads MNHNS; CDR2 reads SASEGT. Trimming took 7 bases from V and 1 from J, leaving 13 bases between them. DNA of the CDR3: TGTGCCAGCACTCCGCGGCAGATGAACACCGGGGAGCTGTTTTTT. This sequence encodes CASTPRQMNTGELFF.

This chain connects TRBV5-1 to TRBJ2-2; D may correspond to TRBD1 or TRBD2 (5 bases each). Trimming pared 0 bases from V and 4 bases from J, leaving 10 bases between. Germline V gives CDR1 SGHRS, CDR2 YFSETQ. This CDR3 contains 15 residues. The CDR3 is CASSLGGRLTGELFF. The DNA for the CDR3 is TGCGCCAGCAGCTTGGGGGGACGGCTCACCGGGGAGCTGTTTTTT.

The chain couples TRBV29-1 to TRBJ1-6, with D unclear. CDR1 SQVTM and CDR2 ANQGSEA come from the germline V gene. Trimming took 5 bases from V and 7 from J, leaving 12 bases between them. This CDR3 is 13 amino acids long. CDR3 protein: CSVKWWENSPLHF. DNA of the CDR3: TGCAGCGTTAAATGGTGGGAAAATTCACCCCTCCACTTT.

This clone was counted only a few times. The chain links TRBV2 to TRBJ2-7, with D uncertain. This CDR3 contains 13 residues. CDR1 and CDR2 from the germline V gene are SNHLY and FYNNEI. Trimming took off 4 bases at V and 6 bases at J, with 13 bases between the two ends. The CDR3: CASSGVPVGEQYF. CDR3 DNA: TGTGCCAGCAGTGGTGTCCCCGTGGGCGAGCAGTACTTC.

The chain carries TRBV5-5 and TRBJ1-5; D remains ambiguous. The length of the CDR3 is 15 residues. Per the germline V gene, CDR1 is SGHKS and CDR2 is YYEKEE (reference sequence). Trimming took 2 bases from V and 4 from J, leaving 13 bases between them. The CDR3 coding sequence is TGTGCCAGCAGCTTAGTAGGGTCGGGGAATCAGCCCCAGCATTTT. Encoded protein: CASSLVGSGNQPQHF.

This chain uses TRBV2 with TRBJ1-6; perhaps TRBD1 as D (6 bases). CDR1 and CDR2 (germline): SNHLY, FYNNEI. This CDR3 comprises 16 residues. The V and J ends lost 6 bases and 0 bases respectively, with 12 bases between them. This chain's CDR3 is CASSSRQASYNSPLHF. The CDR3 DNA sequence: TGTGCCAGCAGCTCCAGACAGGCCTCCTATAATTCACCCCTCCACTTT.

The V call is TRBV5-6, the J call TRBJ1-1; D may be TRBD1 (5 bases). The CDR3 length is 16 residues. CDR1 and CDR2 (germline): SGHDT, YYEEEE. The V end was cut by 0 bases, the J end by 0 bases, with 12 bases between. The CDR3 sequence: CASSLVPGGVNTEAFF. In DNA form, the CDR3 reads TGTGCCAGCAGCTTGGTGCCAGGAGGGGTGAACACTGAAGCTTTCTTT.

CDR3 protein: CASSLEGNTEAFF. CDR3 coding DNA: TGCGCCAGCAGCTTGGAGGGGAACACTGAAGCTTTCTTT. V gene TRBV5-1 combines with J gene TRBJ1-1; the D is unclear. Germline loops: CDR1 SGHRS, CDR2 YFSETQ. Trimming pared 0 bases from V and 1 base from J, leaving 4 bases between. The CDR3 has 13 residues.

The chain recombines TRBV28 with TRBJ2-5; 9 bases align to TRBD1. The V gene's germline CDR1 is MDHEN and CDR2 SYDVKM. V dropped 5 bases and J dropped 2; count of bases not matched to a gene: 9. This CDR3 region has 16 residues. CDR3 DNA: TGTGCCAGCAGTCCCTACCTCGACAGGGGGCAAGAGACCCAGTACTTC. It translates to CASSPYLDRGQETQYF.

The chain combines TRBV28 with TRBJ1-6, with 7 bases aligning to TRBD1. The CDR3 runs 15 residues. CDR1 MDHEN and CDR2 SYDVKM come from the germline V gene. The V and J ends lost 11 bases and 1 base, in that order; junction bases with no gene match: 8. The CDR3 nucleotides are TGTGCCTCCAGGGGGGGGATATCCTATAATTCACCCCTCCACTTT. This encodes CASRGGISYNSPLHF. The complete variable domain, with remaining parts taken from reference TRBV28 and TRBJ1-6, reads DVKVTQSSRYLVKRTGEKVFLECVQDMDHENMFWYRQDPGLGLRLIYFSYDVKMKEKGDIPEGYSVSREKKERFSLILESASTNQTSMYLCASRGGISYNSPLHFGNGTRLTVT.

The gene calls are TRBV7-9 and TRBJ1-1, with D possibly matching TRBD1 (6 bases). V shed 4 bases and J shed 3 bases, with 15 bases lying between them. CDR1 is SEHNR, CDR2 FQNEAQ, per germline (reference sequence). The length of the CDR3 is 15 residues. This CDR3 reads CASSYLRGSDTEAFF. The CDR3 bases are TGTGCCAGCAGCTACCTGAGGGGGTCGGACACTGAAGCTTTCTTT.

This clone occurred a few times. The J gene is TRBJ1-2, the V gene TRBV28, with TRBD1 as a possible D gene (6 bases). Trimming took off 6 bases at V and 4 bases at J, with 9 bases between the two ends. The CDR3 consists of 12 residues. Germline loops: CDR1 MDHEN, CDR2 SYDVKM. The CDR3 region has the DNA TGTGCCAGCAGCTGGGACACCTATGGCTACACCTTC. This encodes CASSWDTYGYTF.

The rearrangement links TRBV6-6 to TRBJ2-2; D is perhaps TRBD1 or TRBD2 (6 bases each). The CDR3 spans 14 residues. The germline V and J ends were trimmed by 7 bases and 8 bases, with 17 bases remaining between them. From germline, CDR1 is MNHNY and CDR2 SVGAGI (reference sequence). This CDR3 reads CASTLTGAGGELFF. CDR3 in DNA: TGTGCCAGCACCTTAACGGGGGCGGGGGGGGAGCTGTTTTTT.

J is TRBJ2-1 and V is TRBV2, with D uncertain. Trimming removed 6 bases from V and 9 bases from J, with 9 bases in between. The CDR3 spans 11 residues. CDR1 and CDR2 from the germline V gene are SNHLY and FYNNEI. CDR3 DNA sequence: TGTGCCAGCAGAACGGGCGGTGAGCAGTTCTTC. It is translated as CASRTGGEQFF.

The chain is built from TRBV5-6 and TRBJ2-7; D is undetermined. The CDR3 loop spans 13 amino acids. Deletions cut 0 bases from V and 2 bases from J, with 6 bases between. CDR1 SGHDT and CDR2 YYEEEE come from the germline V gene. The CDR3 reads CASSLAGPYEQYF. CDR3 DNA sequence: TGTGCCAGCAGCTTGGCCGGGCCCTACGAGCAGTACTTC.